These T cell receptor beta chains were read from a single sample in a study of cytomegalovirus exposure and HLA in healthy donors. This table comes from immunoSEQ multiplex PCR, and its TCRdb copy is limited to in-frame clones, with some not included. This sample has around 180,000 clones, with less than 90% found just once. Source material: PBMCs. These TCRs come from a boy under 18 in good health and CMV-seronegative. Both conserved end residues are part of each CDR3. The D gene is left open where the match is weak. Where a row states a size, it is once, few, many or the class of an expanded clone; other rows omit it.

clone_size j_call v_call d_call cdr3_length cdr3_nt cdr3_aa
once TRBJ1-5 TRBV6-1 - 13 TGTGCCAGCAATACAGGTCGAAATCAGCCCCAGCATTTT CASNTGRNQPQHF
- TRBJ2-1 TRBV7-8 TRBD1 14 TGTGCCAGCAGCTTGGGACAGGTTCAGTATGAGCAGTTCTTC CASSLGQVQYEQFF
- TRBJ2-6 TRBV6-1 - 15 TGTGCCAGCAGTGGCGACAGCTCTGGGGCCAACGTCCTGACTTTC CASSGDSSGANVLTF
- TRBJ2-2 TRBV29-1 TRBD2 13 TGCAGCGTTGCGACTAGCGAGTCCGGGGAGCTGTTTTTT CSVATSESGELFF
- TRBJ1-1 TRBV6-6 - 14 TGTGCCAGCAGTTACCGGGAGGGGAACACTGAAGCTTTCTTT CASSYREGNTEAFF
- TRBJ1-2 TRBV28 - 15 TGTGCCAGCAGTCGGCCAGCTAGATCTAACTATGGCTACACCTTC CASSRPARSNYGYTF
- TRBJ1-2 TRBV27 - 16 TGTGCCAGCAGTTCCCTCCATCGGGATACCTACTATGGCTACACCTTC CASSSLHRDTYYGYTF
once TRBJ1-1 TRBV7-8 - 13 TGTGCCTATCAGCGGAAGGGCTCAGCTGAAGCTTTCTTT CAYQRKGSAEAFF
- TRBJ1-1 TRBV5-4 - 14 TGTGCCAGCAGCTTGAAGGGGAAAGGCTCTGAAGCTTTCTTT CASSLKGKGSEAFF
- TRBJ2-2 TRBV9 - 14 TGTGCCAGCAGATCGGGGACGAACACCGGGGAGCTGTTTTTT CASRSGTNTGELFF
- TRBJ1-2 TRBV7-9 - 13 TGTGCCAGCAGCTCAAACGGGGGCTATGGCTACACCTTC CASSSNGGYGYTF
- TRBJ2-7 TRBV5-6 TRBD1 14 TGTGCCAGCAGAGGGGACAGGCGATTTGAGGAGCAGTACTTC CASRGDRRFEEQYF
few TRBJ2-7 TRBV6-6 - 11 TGTGCCAGCAGCCGCGACTACGAGCAGTACTTC CASSRDYEQYF
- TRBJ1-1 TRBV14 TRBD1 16 TGTGCCAGCAGGAATACAGGGGGCGCAGGTCGAACTGAAGCTTTCTTT CASRNTGGAGRTEAFF
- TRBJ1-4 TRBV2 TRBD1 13 TGTGCCAGCAAACAGGGGGCTAATGAAAAACTGTTTTTT CASKQGANEKLFF
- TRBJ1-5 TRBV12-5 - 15 TGTGCTAGTGCCTCAGGGTCGTCGGGCAATCAGCCCCAGCATTTT CASASGSSGNQPQHF
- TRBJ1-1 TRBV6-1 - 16 TGTGCCAGCAGTCAAGCCCCAGGGATCCTGAACACTGAAGCTTTCTTT CASSQAPGILNTEAFF
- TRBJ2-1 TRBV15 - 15 TGTGCCACCAGCAGAGGGGGGGAGGCTAGGAATGAGCAGTTCTTC CATSRGGEARNEQFF
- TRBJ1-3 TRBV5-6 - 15 TGTGCCAGCAGTAAAACAGGGACCCCTGGAAACACCATATATTTT CASSKTGTPGNTIYF
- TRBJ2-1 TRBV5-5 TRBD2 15 TGTGCCAGCAGCTCTCTAGCGGGAGGGCCCTATGAGCAGTTCTTC CASSSLAGGPYEQFF
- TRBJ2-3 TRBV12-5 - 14 TGTGCTAGTGGTTTGGGACAGTACACAGATACGCAGTATTTT CASGLGQYTDTQYF
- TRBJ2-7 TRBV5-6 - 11 TGTGCCAGCAGCCAGGTCTACGAGCAGTACTTC CASSQVYEQYF
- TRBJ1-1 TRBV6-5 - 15 TGTGCCAGCAGTACGCCCCAGGGGATAAACACTGAAGCTTTCTTT CASSTPQGINTEAFF
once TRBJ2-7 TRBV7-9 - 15 TGTGCCAGCAGCTTAGGGACAGTTTCATCCTACGAGCAGTACTTC CASSLGTVSSYEQYF
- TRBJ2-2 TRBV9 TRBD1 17 TGTGCCAGCAGCTCGACCCCGGGACAGGAGAACACCGGGGAGCTGTTTTTT CASSSTPGQENTGELFF
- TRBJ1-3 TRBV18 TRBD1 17 TGTGCCAGCTCCCCCGGGACAGGTCTGCTCTCTGGAAACACCATATATTTT CASSPGTGLLSGNTIYF
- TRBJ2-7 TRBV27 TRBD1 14 TGTGCCAGCAGTCCGCAGGGGGATGGATACGAGCAGTACTTC CASSPQGDGYEQYF
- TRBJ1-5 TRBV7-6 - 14 TGTGCCAGCAGCCCAGACAGTTCCAATCAGCCCCAGCATTTT CASSPDSSNQPQHF
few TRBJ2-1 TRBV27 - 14 TGTGCCAGCAGTTTATATCTAGCCTCGGATGAGCAGTTCTTC CASSLYLASDEQFF
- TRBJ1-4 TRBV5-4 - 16 TGTGCCAGCAGCTTAAAGGGGCGGGGTGCTAATGAAAAACTGTTTTTT CASSLKGRGANEKLFF
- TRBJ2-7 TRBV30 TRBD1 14 TGTGCCTGGAGTTTAGGACAGGGGGCGAGGGAGCAGTACTTC CAWSLGQGAREQYF